The clone carrying this TCR beta chain was observed at least ten times. The data originate from a study of T cells in Graves' hyperthyroidism and ophthalmopathy. RNA transcripts were the template for amplifying TCR beta CDR3 regions. HTBI primers were employed in a first-round RT-PCR of the TCR CDR3. TCRdb reprocessed the multiplex PCR reads via MiXCR and lists one record per CDR3 protein. The sample shows about 700,000 distinct CDR3 sequences, around 13% of them seen only once. There are 15 residues in the CDR3. Germline CDR1 is MNHNS and CDR2 is SASEGT. V lost 10 bases, J lost 6 bases, and 23 bases lay in between.

This TCR derives from a young woman with Graves' hyperthyroidism. The chain has TRBV6-1 and TRBJ2-3; D is ambiguous. The sample comprised blood. CDR3: CATRTLRSLADTQYF. In DNA form, the CDR3 reads TGTGCCACCCGCACCCTCCGAAGTTTGGCGGATACGCAGTATTTT.